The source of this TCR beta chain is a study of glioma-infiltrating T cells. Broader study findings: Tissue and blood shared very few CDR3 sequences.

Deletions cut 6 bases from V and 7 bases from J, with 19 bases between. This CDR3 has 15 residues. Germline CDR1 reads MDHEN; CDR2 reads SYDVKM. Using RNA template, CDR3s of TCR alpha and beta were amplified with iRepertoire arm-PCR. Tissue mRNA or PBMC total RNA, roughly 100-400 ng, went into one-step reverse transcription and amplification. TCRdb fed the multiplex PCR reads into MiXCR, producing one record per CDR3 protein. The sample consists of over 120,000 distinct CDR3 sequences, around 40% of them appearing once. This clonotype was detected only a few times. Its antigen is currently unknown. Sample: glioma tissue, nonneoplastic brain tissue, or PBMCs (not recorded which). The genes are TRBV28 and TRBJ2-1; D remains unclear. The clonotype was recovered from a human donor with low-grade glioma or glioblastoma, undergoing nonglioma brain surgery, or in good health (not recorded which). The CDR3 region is CASSGTTVSVNEQFF. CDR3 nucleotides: TGTGCCAGCAGCGGAACGACGGTTTCGGTGAATGAGCAGTTCTTC.